This T cell receptor (beta chain) was observed in a study of blood T cells in healthy people across ages. Study results and limitations: Diversity was higher, and naive CD4+ cells more numerous, in long-lived donors than in aged donors. Estimates based on one million T cells were treated as lower bounds. Unsorted PBMCs blocked a conclusive comparison of naive and antigen-experienced cells. In older individuals, TCR beta diversity per million T cells was lower, falling roughly linearly with age.

The CDR3 totals 14 residues. Germline assignment: CDR1 DFQATT and CDR2 SNEGSKA (reference sequence). The ends were cut back, 5 bases at V and 1 base at J, with 13 bases in the middle. Using a J-beta primer mix together with a sample-barcoded 5' primer, a second PCR was run for about 7 to 12 cycles. TCRdb recomputed calls from the 5' RACE reads with MiXCR, one row per CDR3 protein. The sample lists 1 million or so distinct CDR3 sequences; approximately 25% were seen once. This clonotype was seen just once. No antigen is known for it. The same sample was also used in a study of T cells of mothers and their children.

The TCR originated in a girl aged 2 to 10 in good health. V and J are TRBV20-1 and TRBJ2-3; D is perhaps TRBD2 (5 bases). The material sequenced was blood. CDR3 sequence (DNA): TGCAGTGCTGAACTAGAGGTTGGCACAGATACGCAGTATTTT. Its translation: CSAELEVGTDTQYF.